This T cell receptor beta chain was sequenced for a study of blood T cells in healthy people across ages. General study findings and limits: Estimates of total diversity, which came from one million sequenced T cells, were considered to be underestimates. Comparison with aged donors showed that long-lived donors had more naive CD4+ cells and higher diversity. Strong correlation was found linking TCR beta diversity to naive T cell percentage.

Primed by a sample-barcoded 5' primer and a J-beta primer mix, a second PCR proceeded for 7 to 11 cycles. TCRdb analysed the 5' RACE reads with MiXCR anew, one entry per CDR3 protein. The table lists about 640,000 distinct CDR3 sequences, 58% of them singletons. Germline trimming cut 2 bases from V and 3 bases from J; bases unmatched to any gene: 5. The germline CDR1 and CDR2 sequences are MNHEY and SVGAGI. This CDR3 is built from 15 residues. This clonotype appeared a few times. Antigen: not known. V is TRBV6-5 and J is TRBJ2-7, with TRBD2 matching 9 bases. This TCR was recovered from a man in his fifties or sixties in good health. Sequencing was performed on blood. The CDR3 region has the DNA TGTGCCAGCAGTTACGAAGCGGGGGGCTTCTACGAGCAGTACTTC. Protein sequence: CASSYEAGGFYEQYF.